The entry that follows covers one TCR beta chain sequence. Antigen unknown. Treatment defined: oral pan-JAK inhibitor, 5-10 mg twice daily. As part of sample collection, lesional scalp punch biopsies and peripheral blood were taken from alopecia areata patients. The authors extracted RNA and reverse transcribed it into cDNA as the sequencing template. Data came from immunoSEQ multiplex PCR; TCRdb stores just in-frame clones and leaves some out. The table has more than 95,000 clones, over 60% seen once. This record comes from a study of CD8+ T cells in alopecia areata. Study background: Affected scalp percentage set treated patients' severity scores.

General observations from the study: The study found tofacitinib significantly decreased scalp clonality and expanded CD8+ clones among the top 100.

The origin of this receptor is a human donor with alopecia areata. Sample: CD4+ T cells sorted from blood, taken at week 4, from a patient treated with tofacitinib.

The CDR3 DNA is TGTGCCAGCAAATCCGGCAGGTGGACTGAAGCTTTCTTT. It yields the protein CASKSGRWTEAFF. This chain connects TRBV6-1 to TRBJ1-1; D not resolved. V was pared by 7 bases and J by 5 bases, with 14 bases between. CDR3 size: 13 residues. Per the germline V gene, CDR1 is MNHNS and CDR2 is SASEGT.